These 17 T cell receptor beta chains originate from one sample sequenced in a study of T cells in localized non-small cell lung cancer. Sequencing used immunoSEQ multiplex PCR; TCRdb keeps in-frame clones, though not all of them. Of roughly 72,000 clones listed, 80% are singletons. The material sequenced was peripheral blood, taken before any cancer treatment. The receptor source for this set is a female donor older than 55 with stage I lung adenocarcinoma.

The chain has TRBV4-2 and TRBJ1-1, with a possible D match to TRBD1 (5 bases). From germline, CDR1 is LGHNA and CDR2 YNFKEQ. This CDR3 is built from 17 residues. Trimming took 1 base from V and 7 from J, leaving 22 bases between them. CDR3 DNA: TGTGCCAGCAGCCAAGGCATGGCAGGTGGGGGTTTATATGAAGCTTTCTTT. Protein product: CASSQGMAGGGLYEAFF.

The chain is built from TRBV4-1 and TRBJ1-2; no firm D call. The CDR3 has 16 amino acids. The germline CDR1 and CDR2 sequences are MGHRA and YSYEKL. The V and J ends lost 0 bases and 6 bases respectively, with 17 bases between them. The DNA for the CDR3 is TGCGCCAGCAGCCAAGATGGCGCGTTCTATAGGGATGGCTACACCTTC. This encodes CASSQDGAFYRDGYTF.

This clone occurred a few times. The chain has TRBV29-1 and TRBJ2-1; 10 nucleotides agree with TRBD2. Germline loops: CDR1 SQVTM, CDR2 ANQGSEA. The CDR3 runs to 18 residues. Unmatched junction bases numbered 13, after V lost 3 bases and J lost 2 bases. CDR3 residues: CSVDGVLAGPGAYNEQFF. The CDR3 DNA follows: TGCAGCGTTGATGGTGTACTAGCGGGGCCGGGGGCCTACAATGAGCAGTTCTTC.

This chain joins TRBV6-5 and TRBJ2-3; the match to TRBD2 covers 10 bases. Germline CDR1 and CDR2: MNHEY and SVGAGI. The CDR3 loop spans 15 amino acids. The J segment lost 4 bases and the V segment lost 6 bases, leaving 7 bases of the junction unmatched. The CDR3: CASSHSGRGADTQYF. In DNA, the CDR3 is TGTGCCAGCAGCCACAGCGGGAGGGGGGCAGATACGCAGTATTTT.

The chain couples TRBV6-5 to TRBJ2-7; D not certain. Deletions cut 5 bases from V and 3 bases from J, with 5 bases between. Germline CDR1 is MNHEY and CDR2 is SVGAGI. CDR3 length: 11 amino acids. CDR3 nucleotides: TGTGCCAGCAGTCCCTTCTACGAGCAGTACTTC. Its translation is CASSPFYEQYF.

The genes are TRBV7-9 and TRBJ1-5; D gene unclear. The length of the CDR3 is 13 residues. V shed 1 base and J shed 3 bases, with 4 bases lying between them. Germline V gene sequence: CDR1 SEHNR, CDR2 FQNEAQ (reference sequence). The chain's CDR3 is CASSLGNNQPQHF. CDR3 coding DNA: TGTGCCAGCAGCTTAGGTAACAATCAGCCCCAGCATTTT.

V usage is TRBV19 and J usage is TRBJ2-3, with 9 positions matching TRBD2. The germline V gene has CDR1 LNHDA and CDR2 SQIVND (reference sequence). J gave up 3 bases and V 5 bases, and 9 bases lay outside the gene matches. The CDR3 consists of 16 residues. CDR3 in DNA: TGTGCCAGTAGTTACGGACTAGCGACGGTTACAGATACGCAGTATTTT. Its protein product is CASSYGLATVTDTQYF.

This clone was seen a few times. This chain connects TRBV10-3 to TRBJ1-2; no clear D. The CDR3 is 13 amino acids. CDR1 ENHRY and CDR2 SYGVKD come from the germline V gene. Trimming stripped 7 bases from V and 5 bases from J, with 14 bases between. Here the CDR3 DNA reads TGTGCCATCACTGACCCGCTAGGGTATGGCTACACCTTC. This sequence encodes CAITDPLGYGYTF.

V gene TRBV19 combines with J gene TRBJ1-5; the D gene is possibly TRBD1 (6 bases). V was clipped by 4 bases and J by 3 bases, with 16 bases between them. The CDR3 length is 16 residues. Germline V CDR1 and CDR2: LNHDA, SQIVND (reference sequence). The DNA of the CDR3 is TGTGCCAGTAGTACCCTCCTCCGGGACAACAATCAGCCCCAGCATTTT. This gives the protein CASSTLLRDNNQPQHF.

The J gene is TRBJ2-2, the V gene TRBV9; D gene unclear. Trimming left V 2 bases short and J 5 bases short, with 13 bases between. Germline V lookup: CDR1 SGDLS, CDR2 YYNGEE. The CDR3 runs 15 residues. The CDR3, as DNA: TGTGCCAGCAGCGTGGGGATGGCGAGGACCGGGGAGCTGTTTTTT. This encodes CASSVGMARTGELFF.

The genes are TRBV6-5 and TRBJ2-5, with D unclear. V dropped 5 bases and J dropped 0 bases, with 7 bases sitting between them. The CDR3 is 13 residues long. Per the germline V gene, CDR1 is MNHEY and CDR2 is SVGAGI. Here the CDR3 reads CASSRSYQETQYF. The CDR3 coding sequence is TGTGCCAGCAGTCGGAGTTACCAAGAGACCCAGTACTTC.

The chain has TRBV7-3 and TRBJ1-1; D is ambiguous. The germline V and J ends were trimmed by 5 bases and 0 bases, with 16 bases remaining between them. Per germline, CDR1 SGHTA and CDR2 FQGTGA. CDR3 size: 16 residues. DNA for the CDR3: TGTGCCAGCAGCCCCACGGGCACCCGGGTGAACACTGAAGCTTTCTTT. Translated: CASSPTGTRVNTEAFF.

This clone was recorded a few times. This chain connects TRBV4-3 to TRBJ2-7; 7 nucleotides match TRBD1. Unmatched junction bases numbered 6, after V lost 5 bases and J lost 2 bases. The germline V gene has CDR1 LGHNA and CDR2 YSLEER. The CDR3 sequence is 14 residues long. For the CDR3, the DNA is TGCGCCAGCAGCACACGACAGGGCCCCTACGAGCAGTACTTC. Translating gives CASSTRQGPYEQYF.

This chain joins TRBV7-6 and TRBJ1-2, with TRBD1 as a possible D gene (5 bases). Between the trimmed V and J ends, which lost 1 base and 5 bases, there was a span of 8 bases. CDR1 and CDR2 from the germline V gene are SGHVS and FNYEAQ. This CDR3 has 13 amino acids. For the CDR3, the DNA is TGTGCCAGCAGCTTAGGGGCAGGGTATGGCTACACCTTC. This sequence encodes CASSLGAGYGYTF.

V usage is TRBV30 and J usage is TRBJ2-7; 11 bases line up with TRBD2. Germline assignment: CDR1 GTSNPN and CDR2 SVGIG (reference sequence). This CDR3 has 13 residues. V gave up 6 bases and J gave up 5 bases; unmatched junction bases: 6. The CDR3 region is CACPGLAGNEQYF. The CDR3 coding sequence is TGTGCCTGTCCTGGACTAGCGGGCAACGAGCAGTACTTC.

V is TRBV21-1 and J is TRBJ2-4; the table names TRBD1, a call not compared with the DNA. TRBV21-1 is marked as a pseudogene. This CDR3 region has 18 residues. CDR3 region: CASSKYPSLDSTKNIQYF. CDR3 sequence (DNA): TGTGCCAGCAGCAAATACCCCTCTCTAGACAGTACCAAAAACATTCAGTACTTC.

The rearrangement uses TRBV7-2 and TRBJ2-7; possible D gene TRBD1, 7 bases. This CDR3 comprises 16 residues. Per germline, CDR1 SGHTA and CDR2 FQGNSA. The V and J ends lost 0 bases and 10 bases respectively, with 22 bases between them. The CDR3 nucleotides are TGTGCCAGCAGCTTAGCGCCGGATGGAGGGGGCGGTGGACAGTACTTC. Its translation: CASSLAPDGGGGGQYF.